The T cell receptor beta chain described here comes from a study of somatic mutations in cytotoxic T cells in rheumatoid arthritis (dated by TCRdb to about 2017). Describing the broader study: Before any treatment started and right after they were diagnosed, patients gave peripheral blood samples (around 29 ml EDTA). Some V beta antibody-stained T-cell populations were flow-sorted on a FACSAria II or Sony SH800 at nearly 100% purity, and sorted V beta1+ cells also underwent TCRB sequencing. The median ages of the patient and control groups were essentially identical. TCRB deep sequencing covered about 60 patients with rheumatoid arthritis along with 15 to 25 healthy controls. The study asked whether expanded CD8+ T-cell clones in newly diagnosed, untreated rheumatoid arthritis carry somatic mutations, and used TCRB deep sequencing to characterize clonality. Beyond this particular receptor, the publication reports: There was no significant difference in CD8+ T-cell clonality between rheumatoid arthritis patients and age-matched healthy controls. An increase of CD8+ clonality with age was seen in patients (Spearman r ≈ 0.46) but not in healthy controls. The antigen targets of the expanded CD8+ clones were unknown, and absence from virus-specific databases did not rule out viral specificity. The slight TRBV07 underrepresentation in patients was not adjusted for multiple comparisons. Several identical CD8+ TCRB sequences were found in both blood and synovial fluid, and in about an eighth of the roughly 65 patients the largest CD8+ clone exceeded 20% of CD8+ cells.

Of note for this clone: Its antigen target is currently unknown. The input lacks base qualities; no much larger clone sits a single base away.

The immunoSEQ assay was applied to genomic DNA for TCRB CDR3 sequencing. The original pipeline was this. Only a few patient CD8+ clones larger than 1% matched published virus-specific TCRB sequences when compared against them. Nothing other than productive TCRB rearrangements was included in the analyses. Clonality was calculated as a Shannon entropy-based productive clonality index, and a clone was defined by a unique TCRB CDR3 sequence. Repertoire overlap between two samples was calculated from the template counts of each clone relative to total templates per sample. A correlation with a Spearman r of around 0.6 was found between V-gene usage by flow cytometry and V-gene usage by TCRB sequencing. Here the immuneACCESS table is served through TCRdb, limited to in-frame sequences with V and J called. Missing clones are a known gap in these copies; in checked studies unresolved V genes cover under half, and the rest lacks a known reason. V and J calls and clone size come straight from that table; D and trimming were deduced from the DNA. The sample data list 5,500 to 6,500 clones, and around 73% of these were observed just once. Over 25% of the sample comes from the top ten.

CD4+ and CD8+ cells were isolated by positive magnetic bead selection on an AutoMACS, and purity was checked by flow cytometry. A TCR V beta antibody panel was used in flow cytometry to screen first for clonal expansions, which were then characterized by TCRB deep sequencing of sorted CD8+ fractions. Peripheral blood mononuclear cells were isolated by Ficoll-Paque PLUS density gradient separation. DNA from CD4-enriched, CD8-enriched or PBMC samples was extracted using Nucleospin Tissue or Tissue XS kits and then quantified on a Qubit 2.0 fluorometer. V and J lose 5 bases and 5 bases, and a span of 9 bases separates them. The germline V gene encodes CDR1 LNHDA and CDR2 SQIVND (reference sequence). From cysteine to phenylalanine, the CDR3 is 12 amino acids long. Solely the CDR3 DNA is kept, with 36 bases framed from the first base.

This receptor was identified in an adult with rheumatoid arthritis. The rearranged segments are TRBV19 and TRBJ2-5; the D gene remains uncertain. Sequenced: CD8+ T cells sorted from blood. The DNA sequence reads TGTGCCAGTAGTTTTAGGTGGGAGACCCAGTACTTC. Its protein product is CASSFRWETQYF.